This T cell receptor (beta chain) emerged from a study of cytomegalovirus exposure and HLA in healthy donors. This CDR3 has 11 amino acids. V shed 11 bases, J shed 4 bases, and the junction held 3 bases outside the gene matches. CDR1 MNHNS and CDR2 SASEGT come from the germline V gene. Produced via immunoSEQ multiplex PCR; TCRdb's table is partial and in-frame only. The data contain about 110,000 clones, about 94% of them singletons. Overall study results and limits: According to reports, the classifier identified cytomegalovirus status with high specificity and sensitivity.

About this clone itself: Its antigen is unknown.

V usage is TRBV6-1 and J usage is TRBJ1-2, with TRBD1 matching over 8 bases. Sequenced: PBMCs. The TCR sequence derives from a young woman in good health and CMV-seronegative. In DNA, the CDR3 is TGTGCCGGACAGGGCCTCTATGGCTACACCTTC. It specifies CAGQGLYGYTF.